A single TCR beta chain is shown here with its context. Its cognate antigen is unknown. Sequencing targeted expressed TCRB transcripts, as all isolated RNA had been reverse transcribed. The assay was immunoSEQ multiplex PCR, and TCRdb's table has in-frame clones only and misses some. Here the sample spans 160,000 or so clones, around 9.7% being singletons. The data belong to a study of beta chain features in type 1 diabetes. This CDR3 is built from 15 residues. The germline V and J ends were trimmed by 6 bases and 3 bases, with 18 bases remaining between them. In germline, CDR1 is MDHEN, CDR2 SYDVKM. Study findings and constraints: The study found moderately but significantly shorter TCRB CDR3s in all four CD4+ subsets of Type 1 diabetes patients.

Every donor provided one heparinised blood draw, which averaged about 110 mL. Each of the sorted populations had a purity greater than 95%. The sample consisted of central memory CD4+ T cells from blood. The sequence came from a woman aged 25-40 years with type 1 diabetes. The V gene is TRBV28, the J gene TRBJ2-7; D unclear. The CDR3 reads CASSLPGSLVYEQYF. The CDR3 nucleotides read TGTGCCAGCAGCCTCCCTGGCAGTCTGGTCTACGAGCAGTACTTC.